Listed below are T cell receptor beta chains from one sample, sequenced in a study of T cells in Graves' hyperthyroidism and ophthalmopathy. TCRdb re-derived calls from the multiplex PCR reads in MiXCR, one entry per CDR3 protein. The sample has about 700,000 distinct CDR3 sequences; 45% are singletons. The source material was peripheral blood or thyroid tissue (not recorded which). The origin of the receptors is an adult man with Graves' disease, either hyperthyroidism or ophthalmopathy (not recorded which). CDR3s include the opening cysteine and the closing phenylalanine or tryptophan. The order of the fields is J gene, clone size, D gene, V gene, CDR3 DNA, CDR3 protein. D genes are given only for firm matches. The size of a clone is reported for some rows only, either as once, few or many, or as a class for expanded clones.

>TRBJ1-2|NA|NA|TRBV29-1
TGCAGCGTTGAAGATGGAGGGTCCGATGGCTACACCTTC
CSVEDGGSDGYTF
>TRBJ1-6|NA|TRBD1|TRBV7-2
TGTGCCAGCAGCACTCAACAGGGGGAATCACCCCTCCACTTT
CASSTQQGESPLHF
>TRBJ1-1|few|TRBD1|TRBV20-1
TGCAGTGCTAGGACGACAGGGGGGAACACTGAAGCTTTCTTT
CSARTTGGNTEAFF
>TRBJ2-5|NA|NA|TRBV24-1
TGTGCCACCAGCAGCTTGGCCGAAGTCGAGACCCAGTACTTC
CATSSLAEVETQYF
>TRBJ1-6|NA|TRBD1|TRBV12-3/TRBV12-4
TGTGCCAGCAGTCAAGGACAGGGGGAGTCACCCCTCCACTTT
CASSQGQGESPLHF
>TRBJ1-1|few|TRBD1|TRBV29-1
TGCAGCGTTGGGGCAGGGGGAATGAACACTGAAGCTTTCTTT
CSVGAGGMNTEAFF
>TRBJ1-2|few|NA|TRBV2
TGTGCCAGCAGCTCTACGGCCCGACCAAGTAACTATGGCTACACCTTC
CASSSTARPSNYGYTF
>TRBJ1-6|NA|NA|TRBV7-2
TGTGCCAGCAGCTCCCTGGGCGGCGGGAGGGCCCTCCACTTT
CASSSLGGGRALHF
>TRBJ2-7|NA|NA|TRBV6-1
TGTGCCAGCAGCGACGACATTTCCGAGCAGTACTTC
CASSDDISEQYF
>TRBJ1-2|NA|NA|TRBV12-3/TRBV12-4
TGTGCCAGCAGTCCGCGGGCCCTGGGGAGTGGCTACACCTTC
CASSPRALGSGYTF
>TRBJ1-2|few|TRBD1|TRBV7-9
TGTGCCAGCAGCTATGGGACAGGGGGCCGCGTCTATGGCTACACCTTC
CASSYGTGGRVYGYTF
>TRBJ1-6|NA|NA|TRBV6-5
TGTGCCAGCAGTTATTGGGAGACTGAGAATTCACCCCTCCACTTT
CASSYWETENSPLHF
>TRBJ1-5|NA|TRBD1|TRBV20-1
TGCAGTGCTAGTGCGGGACAGAATAGCAATCAGCCCCAGCATTTT
CSASAGQNSNQPQHF
>TRBJ1-1|few|NA|TRBV20-1
TGCAGTGCCCATCGGGGTAGTGAAGCTTTCTTT
CSAHRGSEAFF
>TRBJ1-2|NA|NA|TRBV24-1
TGTGCCACCAGCGAGAACAACAGGGATAACTATGGCTACACCTTC
CATSENNRDNYGYTF
>TRBJ1-5|NA|NA|TRBV6-5
TGTGCCAGCAGCAGTACAGGGATCGGCAATCAGCCCCAGCATTTT
CASSSTGIGNQPQHF
>TRBJ1-2|NA|TRBD1|TRBV7-2
TGTGCCAGCACGGACAGGGGGCTGAACTATGGCTACACCTTC
CASTDRGLNYGYTF
>TRBJ1-1|NA|NA|TRBV7-3
TGTGCCAGCAGCTTGTCGTCGGTGGGGACTGAAGCTTTCTTT
CASSLSSVGTEAFF
>TRBJ1-6|NA|NA|TRBV20-1
TGCAGTGGAAGACAGGATGAAAGCTCACCCCTCCACTTT
CSGRQDESSPLHF
>TRBJ2-5|NA|NA|TRBV5-7
TGTGCCACCAGCTTACCCTTAGAGGTGGAGACCCAGTACTTC
CATSLPLEVETQYF
>TRBJ1-1|NA|TRBD1|TRBV20-1
TGCAGTTCCCTGGACAGGGACCGTTTGAACACTGAAGCTTTCTTT
CSSLDRDRLNTEAFF
>TRBJ1-3|NA|TRBD1|TRBV12-3/TRBV12-4
TGTGCCAGCAGTTCGACAGGGGCCAACTCTGGAAACACCATATATTTT
CASSSTGANSGNTIYF
>TRBJ2-7|NA|NA|TRBV7-8
TGCGCCAGCAGTCCCGGGACCCCGAGCAACGAGCAGTACTTC
CASSPGTPSNEQYF
>TRBJ1-5|NA|TRBD1|TRBV20-1
TGCAGTGCTGCCGGACAGGGTGGGTTTCGCAGCAATCAGCCCCAGCATTTT
CSAAGQGGFRSNQPQHF
>TRBJ1-1|many|NA|TRBV7-9
TGTGCCAGCAGCTTACTCGACAACCGTGAAGCTTTCTTT
CASSLLDNREAFF
>TRBJ2-2|few|TRBD1|TRBV13
TGTGCCAGCAGCCAACCCGTTACAGGGGACACCGGGGAGCTGTTTTTT
CASSQPVTGDTGELFF
>TRBJ2-7|NA|TRBD1|TRBV25-1
TGTGCCAGCAGGGCCGGGACAGGGGCTGGGTACTTC
CASRAGTGAGYF
>TRBJ2-5|few|NA|TRBV5-1
TGCGCCAGCAGCTTGGAGACAGTCCAAGAGACCCAGTACTTC
CASSLETVQETQYF
>TRBJ1-4|NA|TRBD1|TRBV28
TGTGCCAGCAGTTTATTTGAAACAGGGGGCGAGGAAGAAAAACTGTTTTTT
CASSLFETGGEEEKLFF
>TRBJ1-1|NA|NA|TRBV20-1
TGCAGTGCTTTGGACGATACTGAAGCTTTCTTT
CSALDDTEAFF
>TRBJ2-5|NA|TRBD2|TRBV20-1
TGCAGTGCTAGAGATCTGGGAGGGCGGTGGGGGACCGGGACCCAGTACTTC
CSARDLGGRWGTGTQYF
>TRBJ1-3|NA|NA|TRBV25-1
TGTGCCAGCAGCGTTGAAGTTGGGCACCCGTTAAACACCATATATTTT
CASSVEVGHPLNTIYF
>TRBJ2-7|NA|TRBD1|TRBV7-2
TGTGCCAGCAGCCCGCGGACAGGGACCCACGAGCAGTACTTC
CASSPRTGTHEQYF
>TRBJ1-2|few|TRBD1|TRBV20-1
TGCAGTGCTAGAATTCAGGCGGGCAGGGGGCGCGGCTATGGCTACACCTTC
CSARIQAGRGRGYGYTF
>TRBJ1-1|NA|TRBD1|TRBV7-9
TGTGCCAGCGGCTTGAGACAGGGGGCGTCTGCTTTCTTT
CASGLRQGASAFF
>TRBJ1-2|NA|TRBD1|TRBV6-1
TGTGCCAGCAGTGCAAGTACAGGGGCCCCCTATGGCTACACCTTC
CASSASTGAPYGYTF
>TRBJ1-4|many|TRBD1|TRBV7-8
TGTGCCAGCAGGCGGGACAGGGGTCGGGAAAAACTGTTTTTT
CASRRDRGREKLFF
>TRBJ2-7|many|TRBD1|TRBV6-5
TGTGCCAGCAAATGGACAGGGAACGAGCAGTACTTC
CASKWTGNEQYF
>TRBJ2-2|NA|NA|TRBV2
TGTGCCAGCAGCCAACGGTCACAGGGTACCGGGGAGCTGTTTTTT
CASSQRSQGTGELFF
>TRBJ1-5|few|NA|TRBV6-6
TGTGCCAGCACGGGGGACCCAGTCTATCAGCCCCAGCATTTT
CASTGDPVYQPQHF
>TRBJ1-1|NA|NA|TRBV29-1
TGCAGCGTTGGGGCAGGATACACTGAAGCTTTCTTT
CSVGAGYTEAFF
>TRBJ2-1|NA|NA|TRBV29-1
TGCAGCGTTGAACGGGACTTGGGCAATGAGCAGTTCTTC
CSVERDLGNEQFF
>TRBJ2-5|NA|NA|TRBV6-6
TGTGCCAGCAGTTACTCGAGTCTTGGGCCCCGGGGAGAGACCCAGTACTTC
CASSYSSLGPRGETQYF
>TRBJ1-1|NA|NA|TRBV6-1
TGTGCCAGCAGTTCAGGGGTGGGTGAAGCTTTCTTT
CASSSGVGEAFF
>TRBJ2-2|few|NA|TRBV6-5
TGTGCCAGCAGTTACGTAAGGACCGGGGAGCTGTTTTTT
CASSYVRTGELFF